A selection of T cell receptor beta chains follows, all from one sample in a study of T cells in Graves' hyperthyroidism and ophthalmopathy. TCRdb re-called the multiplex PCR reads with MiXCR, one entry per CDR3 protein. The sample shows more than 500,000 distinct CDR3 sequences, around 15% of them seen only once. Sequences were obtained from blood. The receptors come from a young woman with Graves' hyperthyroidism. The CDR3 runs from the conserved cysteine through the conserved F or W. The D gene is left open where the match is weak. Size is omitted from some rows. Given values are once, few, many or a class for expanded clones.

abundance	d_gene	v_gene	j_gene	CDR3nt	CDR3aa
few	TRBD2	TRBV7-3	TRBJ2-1	TGTGCCAGCAGCAAGAGCGGGGCCTACAATGAGCAGTTCTTC	CASSKSGAYNEQFF
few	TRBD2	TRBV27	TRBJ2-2	TGTGCCAGCAGTTTCAGGGGGACTAGCGGGACGGAAACCGGGGAGATGTTTTTT	CASSFRGTSGTETGEMFF
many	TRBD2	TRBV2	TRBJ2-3	TGTGCCAGCAGCCCAGAGCGGGGGAGCACAGATACGCAGTATTTT	CASSPERGSTDTQYF
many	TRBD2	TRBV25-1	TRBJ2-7	TGTGCCAGCAGTGGGGACGGGAGGAGGAACGAGCAGTACTTC	CASSGDGRRNEQYF
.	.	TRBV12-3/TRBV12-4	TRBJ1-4	TGTGCCAGCAGTTACAGGACACCAGGTGTGTCTAATGAAAAACTGTTTTTT	CASSYRTPGVSNEKLFF
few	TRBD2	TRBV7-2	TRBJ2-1	TGTGGCAGCCCCCTAGCGGGAGGGTCGAATGAGCAGTTCTTC	CGSPLAGGSNEQFF
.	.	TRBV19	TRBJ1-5	TGTGCCAGTAGTATGACCAATCAGCCCCAGCATTTT	CASSMTNQPQHF
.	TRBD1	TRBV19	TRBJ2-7	TGTGCCAGTAGCTTGAATGGGGGACAGGCCTACGAGCAGTACTTC	CASSLNGGQAYEQYF
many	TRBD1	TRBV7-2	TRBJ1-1	TGTGCCAGCAGCCTCGACAGGGGGATGTACACTGAAGCTTTCTTT	CASSLDRGMYTEAFF
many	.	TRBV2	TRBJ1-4	TGTGCCAGCAGTGAAGAGAAGCCTGAAAAACTGTTTTTT	CASSEEKPEKLFF
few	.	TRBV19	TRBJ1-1	TGTGCCAGTGAGGTTGGACAGTACAACACTGAAGCTTTCTTT	CASEVGQYNTEAFF
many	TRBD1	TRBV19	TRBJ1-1	TGTGCCAGTAGTATTGGACAGGGTCGCACTGAAGCTTTCTTT	CASSIGQGRTEAFF
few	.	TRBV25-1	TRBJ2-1	TGTGCCAGCAGTGGGGAGGGGGCGCGACTTATTGATGAGCAGTTCTTC	CASSGEGARLIDEQFF
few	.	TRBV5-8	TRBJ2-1	TGTGCCAGCAAAGAGTTCATAGGAAAGGACTACAATGAGCAGTTCTTC	CASKEFIGKDYNEQFF
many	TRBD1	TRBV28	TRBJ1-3	TGTGCCAGCAGCCCCAGCGGAACAGGGGCCGGAAACACCATATATTTT	CASSPSGTGAGNTIYF
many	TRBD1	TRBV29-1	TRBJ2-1	TGCAGCGTTACCCTACAGGGGCCTTACAATGAGCAGTTCTTC	CSVTLQGPYNEQFF
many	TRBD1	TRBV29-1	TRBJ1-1	TGCAGCGTTCGAACAGGGGGCCGGAGAGCTTTCTTT	CSVRTGGRRAFF
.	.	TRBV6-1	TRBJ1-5	TGTGCCAGCAGGCAAAACCAAAATCAGCCCCAGCATTTT	CASRQNQNQPQHF
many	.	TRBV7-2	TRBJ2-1	TGTGCCAGCAGCTTAAGGTCGAGGAGGGATGAGCAGTTCTTC	CASSLRSRRDEQFF
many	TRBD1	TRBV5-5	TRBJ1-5	TGTGCCAGCAGCGGCGGACAGGGGGCTAAGCCCCAGCATTTT	CASSGGQGAKPQHF
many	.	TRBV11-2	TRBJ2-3	TGTGCCAGCAGCTGGTTTCTACGGGCGCAGTATTTT	CASSWFLRAQYF
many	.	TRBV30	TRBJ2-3	TGTGCCTGGAGTCCGCCGGGGTCTGACGAGTCGGATACGCAGTATTTT	CAWSPPGSDESDTQYF
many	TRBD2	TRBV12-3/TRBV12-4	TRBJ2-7	TGTGCCAGCGGCGGGAGGTGGGACGAGCAGTACTTC	CASGGRWDEQYF
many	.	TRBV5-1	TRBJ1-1	TGCGCCAGCAGCTTGGGCGACATGAACACTGAAGCTTTCTTT	CASSLGDMNTEAFF
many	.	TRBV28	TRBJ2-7	TGTGCCAGCAGTCCTCGGACGACCTACGAGCAGTACTTC	CASSPRTTYEQYF
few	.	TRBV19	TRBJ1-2	TGTGCCAGTAGCGCCTATGGCTACACCTTC	CASSAYGYTF
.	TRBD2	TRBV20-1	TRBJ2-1	TGCAGTGCTAGAACCGGACCAGCGGGAGGTTACAATGAGCAGTTCTTC	CSARTGPAGGYNEQFF
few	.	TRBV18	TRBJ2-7	TGTGCCAGCTCACCACCAGAAAGCGAGCAGTACTTC	CASSPPESEQYF
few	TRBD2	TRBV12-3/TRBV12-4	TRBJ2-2	TGTGCCAGCAGTTTTGGGGGGGATCACACCGGGGAGCTGTTTTTT	CASSFGGDHTGELFF
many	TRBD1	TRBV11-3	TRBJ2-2	TGTGCCAGCGAGAGGGACAGGATGACCGGGGAGCTGTTTTTT	CASERDRMTGELFF
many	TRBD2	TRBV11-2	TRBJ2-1	TGTGCCAGCAGCGAACCTAGCGGGAGGGCCGGCAATGAGCAGTTCTTC	CASSEPSGRAGNEQFF
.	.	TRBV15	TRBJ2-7	TGTGCCACCAGCAATACCCGGGAGCCAGCTAAGGAGGTCTACGAGCAGTACTTC	CATSNTREPAKEVYEQYF
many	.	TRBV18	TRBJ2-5	TGTGCCAGCTCCCCCTTCGGGACCCAAGAGACCCAGTACTTC	CASSPFGTQETQYF